These 22 T cell receptor beta chains came from one sample sequenced in a study of T cells in localized non-small cell lung cancer. The data were produced by immunoSEQ multiplex PCR, yet TCRdb's version contains in-frame clones alone and is incomplete. The sample holds approximately 47,000 clones, approximately 86% seen once. The source was PBMCs, collected before any cancer treatment. These TCRs come from a man between 40 and 70 years old with stage II lung adenocarcinoma.

The chain joins TRBV5-4 to TRBJ2-1; D not certain. Trimming removed 0 bases from V and 5 bases from J, with 12 bases in between. The CDR3 consists of 15 residues. Germline V CDR1 and CDR2: SGHNT, YYREEE (reference sequence). CDR3 residues: CASSLDPGSNNEQFF. Written as DNA, the CDR3 is TGTGCCAGCAGCTTGGACCCGGGTAGCAACAATGAGCAGTTCTTC.

The V call is TRBV6-1, the J call TRBJ1-2; the D gene is possibly TRBD1 (5 bases). The V end lost 0 bases, the J end lost 4 bases, and 12 bases lay between the germline ends. In germline, CDR1 is MNHNS, CDR2 SASEGT. This CDR3 contains 15 residues. The CDR3 is CASSEAVTARYGYTF. The CDR3 nucleotides read TGTGCCAGCAGTGAAGCCGTGACAGCTCGCTATGGCTACACCTTC.

The chain couples TRBV19 to TRBJ2-2; 7 nucleotides match TRBD2. The germline V gene encodes CDR1 LNHDA and CDR2 SQIVND (reference sequence). The CDR3 sequence is 14 residues long. V was pared by 8 bases and J by 4 bases, with 7 bases of the junction left unmatched. DNA of the CDR3: TGTGCCAGTCACTCCTCGGGGGGCACCGGGGAGCTGTTTTTT. This gives the protein CASHSSGGTGELFF.

The CDR3 bases are TGTGCCAGCATTGCCGTCGGACAGGGCAACACTGAAGCTTTCTTT. It encodes CASIAVGQGNTEAFF. The chain uses TRBV2 and TRBJ1-1, with 8 nucleotides matching TRBD1. The germline V gene encodes CDR1 SNHLY and CDR2 FYNNEI. J was trimmed by 2 bases and V by 7 bases; bases with no gene match: 9. This CDR3 has 15 amino acids.

V and J are TRBV7-3 and TRBJ1-1, with TRBD1 identical over 7 bases. With 5 bases clipped from V and 4 bases from J, the junction kept 1 base outside the gene matches. Germline CDR1 and CDR2: SGHTA and FQGTGA. This CDR3 spans 12 amino acids. CDR3 DNA sequence: TGTGCCAGCAGCCCAGGGGGCACTGAAGCTTTCTTT. As protein: CASSPGGTEAFF.

This chain links TRBV5-1 with TRBJ1-2; a possible D gene is TRBD1 (6 bases). The V gene's germline CDR1 is SGHRS and CDR2 YFSETQ. Trimming shortened V by 6 bases and J by 4 bases, and 10 bases separated the two germline ends. The CDR3 contains 12 residues. CDR3 sequence reads: CASNRGGYGYTF. The CDR3 DNA reads as TGCGCCAGCAACAGAGGGGGCTATGGCTACACCTTC.

The V and J genes are TRBV5-5 and TRBJ2-3; TRBD1 or TRBD2 may be the D gene (6 bases each). The CDR3 spans 14 residues. Per germline, CDR1 SGHKS and CDR2 YYEKEE (reference sequence). Trimming cost V 1 base and J 4 bases, with 10 bases left between them. CDR3 region: CASSLFRGPDTQYF. Here the CDR3 DNA reads TGTGCCAGCAGCTTGTTCCGGGGGCCAGATACGCAGTATTTT.

CDR3 DNA sequence: TGTGCCACCAGCAGGGAGGACCGGGACAGCTTCTACGAGCAGTACTTC. Its protein product is CATSREDRDSFYEQYF. The V call is TRBV15, the J call TRBJ2-7; 7 bases align to TRBD1. V lost 3 bases and J lost 3; bases outside the gene matches: 11. CDR3 size: 16 residues. CDR1 LNHNV and CDR2 YYDKDF come from the germline V gene (reference sequence).

This clone has just a few counts. The rearrangement joins TRBV28 to TRBJ1-2; D is uncertain. Deletions cut 7 bases from V and 4 bases from J, with 10 bases between. CDR1 is MDHEN and CDR2 is SYDVKM in the germline V gene. The CDR3 is 12 residues long. The CDR3: CASNEGRYGYTF. CDR3 DNA: TGTGCCAGCAACGAAGGACGCTATGGCTACACCTTC.

V and J are TRBV2 and TRBJ2-2; a weak D match, TRBD1 (6 bases). Deletions cut 10 bases from V and 5 bases from J, with 17 bases between. The germline gives CDR1 SNHLY, CDR2 FYNNEI. The CDR3 runs to 14 residues. The DNA of the CDR3 is TGTGCCATCCAGGGGAAGATGGGGACCGGGGAGCTGTTTTTT. Its translation: CAIQGKMGTGELFF.

The count of this clone is one. A read error may produce the germline difference seen at one junction end. This sequence joins TRBV15 and TRBJ1-1, with TRBD1 matching 8 bases. Germline CDR1 is LNHNV and CDR2 is YYDKDF (reference sequence). This CDR3 spans 15 amino acids. In DNA, the CDR3 is TGTTCCACCAGCAGCGGAGGACAGGGAAACACTGAAGCTTTCTTT. Translated: CSTSSGGQGNTEAFF.

The chain links TRBV5-5 to TRBJ1-2; possibly TRBD1 for D (5 bases). V was trimmed by 4 bases and J by 2 bases, leaving 12 bases between them. The CDR3 spans 14 residues. Per germline, CDR1 SGHKS and CDR2 YYEKEE (reference sequence). This CDR3 is CASSKGVSNYGYTF. The DNA for the CDR3 is TGTGCCAGCAGCAAAGGGGTTTCCAACTATGGCTACACCTTC. Using reference TRBV5-5 and TRBJ1-2 for the parts outside the CDR3, the full variable domain is DAGVTQSPTHLIKTRGQQVTLRCSPISGHKSVSWYQQVLGQGPQFIFQYYEKEERGRGNFPDRFSARQFPNYSSELNVNALLLGDSALYLCASSKGVSNYGYTFGSGTRLTVV.

The rearrangement links TRBV6-9 to TRBJ1-5; 9 bases are a match to TRBD1. CDR1 and CDR2 from the germline V gene are MNHGY and SVAAGI. This CDR3 spans 15 amino acids. V gave up 4 bases and J gave up 5 bases; unmatched junction bases: 6. CDR3 sequence (DNA): TGTGCCAGCAGTTCTGGGACAGGGAGAGATCAGCCCCAGCATTTT. Translated: CASSSGTGRDQPQHF.

The chain combines TRBV18 with TRBJ2-3; 8 bases map to TRBD2. The CDR3 runs 18 residues. With 0 bases clipped from V and 0 bases from J, the junction kept 8 bases outside the gene matches. Germline CDR1 is KGHSH and CDR2 is LQKENI. CDR3 sequence (DNA): TGTGCCAGCTCACCACCTGAAGCGGGGGATTGGAGCACAGATACGCAGTATTTT. This encodes CASSPPEAGDWSTDTQYF.

The V gene is TRBV19, the J gene TRBJ1-5, with a weak D call TRBD1 (5 bases). CDR1 is LNHDA, CDR2 SQIVND, per germline (reference sequence). V was clipped by 1 base and J by 7 bases, with 14 bases between them. The CDR3 consists of 15 residues. The CDR3 bases are TGTGCCAGTAGTATAGGTAGGCAGGGTAGGCAGCCCCAGCATTTT. It codes for CASSIGRQGRQPQHF.

The chain couples TRBV4-1 to TRBJ2-3, with TRBD2 as a possible D gene (6 bases). Germline V gene data show CDR1 as MGHRA and CDR2 as YSYEKL. Trimming left V 0 bases short and J 3 bases short, with 19 bases between. The CDR3 totals 18 residues. CDR3 sequence: CASSQDRAGRRLTDTQYF. The CDR3 DNA is TGCGCCAGCAGCCAAGATAGGGCGGGGAGGAGGTTAACAGATACGCAGTATTTT.

V usage is TRBV27 and J usage is TRBJ2-6; TRBD1 agrees at 7 bases. J was trimmed by 2 bases and V by 7 bases; bases with no gene match: 11. Germline values: CDR1 MNHEY, CDR2 SMNVEV (reference sequence). The CDR3 loop spans 17 amino acids. This CDR3 reads CASTSDRVVTGANVLTF. CDR3 in DNA: TGTGCCAGCACGTCCGACAGGGTAGTAACTGGGGCCAACGTCCTGACTTTC.

V gene TRBV5-6 combines with J gene TRBJ1-6, with D tentatively TRBD1 (5 bases). This CDR3 comprises 18 residues. Germline V lookup: CDR1 SGHDT, CDR2 YYEEEE. Trimming shortened V by 1 base and J by 0 bases, and 14 bases separated the two germline ends. DNA for the CDR3: TGTGCCAGCAGCTTGTGGTGGGGGGAAAGCTCCTATAATTCACCCCTCCACTTT. Encoded protein: CASSLWWGESSYNSPLHF. The full variable domain, in which reference TRBV5-6 and TRBJ1-6 provide the parts outside the CDR3, is DAGVTQSPTHLIKTRGQQVTLRCSPKSGHDTVSWYQQALGQGPQFIFQYYEEEERQRGNFPDRFSGHQFPNYSSELNVNALLLGDSALYLCASSLWWGESSYNSPLHFGNGTRLTVT.

This clone is judged medium-sized. J is TRBJ2-5 and V is TRBV30; no clear D gene. Germline V CDR1 and CDR2: GTSNPN, SVGIG (reference sequence). Trimming removed 0 bases from V and 2 bases from J, with 10 bases in between. The CDR3 has 14 residues. The CDR3 DNA follows: TGTGCCTGGAGTGTACAACTGCTACAAGAGACCCAGTACTTC. Protein product: CAWSVQLLQETQYF.

This chain joins TRBV6-5 and TRBJ1-6; perhaps TRBD1 as D (6 bases). This CDR3 comprises 14 residues. Germline V CDR1 and CDR2: MNHEY, SVGAGI. Trimming left V 5 bases short and J 7 bases short, with 12 bases between. CDR3 DNA sequence: TGTGCCAGCAGTCTGTACAGGGAGAATTCACCCCTCCACTTT. This sequence encodes CASSLYRENSPLHF.

J is TRBJ1-5 and V is TRBV2; TRBD1 agrees at 9 bases. CDR3 length: 14 residues. CDR1 is SNHLY and CDR2 is FYNNEI in the germline V gene. Germline trimming cut 6 bases from V and 6 bases from J; bases unmatched to any gene: 6. CDR3 sequence: CASRETGGIQPQHF. CDR3 in DNA: TGTGCCAGCAGGGAAACAGGGGGCATTCAGCCCCAGCATTTT.

This clone ranks as medium-sized. This chain connects TRBV5-6 to TRBJ1-4; no reliable D call. The ends were cut back, 2 bases at V and 0 bases at J, with 5 bases in the middle. Germline V gives CDR1 SGHDT, CDR2 YYEEEE. The CDR3 loop spans 14 amino acids. CDR3 in amino acids: CASSLLATNEKLFF. CDR3 sequence (DNA): TGTGCCAGCAGCTTACTTGCAACTAATGAAAAACTGTTTTTT.